These 22 T cell receptor beta chains came from one sample sequenced in a study of shared clonotypes between healthy human individuals. Here immunoSEQ multiplex PCR was the method, and the copy in TCRdb shows in-frame clones only, minus some. Among under 2,500,000 clones listed, roughly 95% were seen once. The sample consisted of naive CD4+ T cells sorted from blood. The subset: CD45RA+ positively selected. The receptors derive from a man aged 18 to 30 in good health.

The chain joins TRBV6-1 to TRBJ2-1, with D tentatively TRBD2 (6 bases). CDR1 is MNHNS and CDR2 is SASEGT in the germline V gene. The CDR3 sequence is 14 residues long. Trimming took 8 bases from V and 6 from J, leaving 17 bases between them. For the CDR3, the DNA is TGTGCCAGCCTGGGGGGTAACAAGGTCAATGAGCAGTTCTTC. Its protein is CASLGGNKVNEQFF.

The rearrangement uses TRBV28 and TRBJ2-7, with a possible D match to TRBD2 (6 bases). The CDR3 loop spans 17 amino acids. Trimming removed 6 bases at V and 4 bases at J, with 25 bases between. Germline-derived CDR1 and CDR2 are MDHEN and SYDVKM. In DNA, the CDR3 is TGTGCCAGCAGCTCCCTAGTGTCGAGACCGGGGGATTACGAGCAGTACTTC. Its protein is CASSSLVSRPGDYEQYF.

J is TRBJ2-2 and V is TRBV5-5; D is undetermined. V was trimmed by 2 bases and J by 5 bases, leaving 10 bases between them. The CDR3 is 14 residues long. CDR1 and CDR2 (germline): SGHKS, YYEKEE (reference sequence). The CDR3, as DNA: TGTGCCAGCAGCTTAGGTGTAGGGACCGGGGAGCTGTTTTTT. Translating it yields CASSLGVGTGELFF. Combining the CDR3 with reference TRBV5-5 and TRBJ2-2 gives the whole variable domain DAGVTQSPTHLIKTRGQQVTLRCSPISGHKSVSWYQQVLGQGPQFIFQYYEKEERGRGNFPDRFSARQFPNYSSELNVNALLLGDSALYLCASSLGVGTGELFFGEGSRLTVL.

The rearrangement uses TRBV5-1 and TRBJ1-3; 7 nucleotides agree with TRBD1. V was pared by 3 bases and J by 2 bases, with 5 bases of the junction left unmatched. There are 15 residues in the CDR3. CDR1 SGHRS and CDR2 YFSETQ come from the germline V gene. CDR3 in amino acids: CASSSQGKAGNTIYF. The CDR3 DNA reads TGCGCCAGCAGCTCACAGGGGAAGGCTGGAAACACCATATATTTT.

The chain couples TRBV5-1 to TRBJ2-5; 7 bases match TRBD2. The CDR3 loop spans 15 amino acids. The trim removed 0 bases at V and 5 bases at J, leaving 7 bases unmatched. Germline V lookup: CDR1 SGHRS, CDR2 YFSETQ. CDR3 coding DNA: TGCGCCAGCAGCTTGGCCCCGGGAGGATCGGAGACCCAGTACTTC. Protein: CASSLAPGGSETQYF.

The chain uses TRBV2 and TRBJ1-1; no reliable D call. Trimming shortened V by 6 bases and J by 11 bases, and 10 bases separated the two germline ends. In germline, CDR1 is SNHLY, CDR2 FYNNEI. This CDR3 region has 10 residues. The CDR3 DNA sequence: TGTGCCAGCAGCGTCGAGAGGGCTTTCTTT. Translation gives CASSVERAFF.

In this sample, this clone turned up once. The CDR3 spells CASSYRSRPYNEQFF. DNA for the CDR3: TGTGCCAGCAGCTACCGTAGCAGACCCTACAATGAGCAGTTCTTC. The chain employs TRBV5-4 and TRBJ2-1, with D hard to call. V was shortened by 3 bases and J by 2 bases, with 12 bases between the two germline ends. CDR3 length: 15 amino acids. Germline assignment: CDR1 SGHNT and CDR2 YYREEE (reference sequence).

The chain has TRBV19 and TRBJ2-1; 11 nucleotides agree with TRBD2. CDR1 LNHDA and CDR2 SQIVND come from the germline V gene (reference sequence). Losses at the gene ends were 6 bases for V and 5 bases for J; bases not matched to a gene: 18. The CDR3 extends over 19 amino acids. This CDR3 reads CASSHIAGGFRRPNNEQFF. CDR3 nucleotides: TGTGCCAGTAGCCATATAGCGGGAGGGTTCCGACGTCCTAACAATGAGCAGTTCTTC.

Concerning this clone: The same CDR3 arises from other DNA sequences in this sample as well. The rearrangement joins TRBV20-1 to TRBJ2-5; D gene unclear. This CDR3 has 11 residues. Deletions cut 3 bases from V and 3 bases from J, with 5 bases between. The germline CDR1 and CDR2 sequences are DFQATT and SNEGSKA (reference sequence). The CDR3 DNA reads TGCAGTGCTAGGGGCGAAGAGACCCAGTACTTC. It codes for CSARGEETQYF.

This clone was picked up one time. This chain uses TRBV19 with TRBJ2-7; 8 bases line up with TRBD2. Germline-derived CDR1 and CDR2 are LNHDA and SQIVND (reference sequence). The length of the CDR3 is 15 residues. The V gene end was trimmed by 9 bases and the J gene end by 0 bases; junction bases not matched to a gene: 10. The CDR3 DNA reads TGTGCCAGCTCGGGCGGGAGGTCATCCTCCTACGAGCAGTACTTC. Translated, it gives CASSGGRSSSYEQYF.

V usage is TRBV15 and J usage is TRBJ2-5, with TRBD1 identical over 8 bases. V lost 0 bases to trimming and J lost 5 bases; unmatched junction nucleotides: 2. This CDR3 has 14 amino acids. Germline V gene lookup returns CDR1 LNHNV and CDR2 YYDKDF (reference sequence). The chain's CDR3 is CATSRDRGQETQYF. In DNA, the CDR3 is TGTGCCACCAGCAGAGACAGGGGGCAGGAGACCCAGTACTTC.

The genes are TRBV4-3 and TRBJ1-4; D remains unclear. V was pared by 6 bases and J by 4 bases, with 15 bases between. CDR1 is LGHNA and CDR2 is YSLEER in the germline V gene. The CDR3 extends over 15 amino acids. DNA of the CDR3: TGCGCCAGCAGTCTTGGTCCGGGCCTTAATGAAAAACTGTTTTTT. Translation gives CASSLGPGLNEKLFF.

This chain connects TRBV6-5 to TRBJ2-6; no clear D. The germline V gene encodes CDR1 MNHEY and CDR2 SVGAGI. The CDR3 extends over 16 amino acids. Trimming left V 1 base short and J 0 bases short, with 7 bases between. The CDR3 region has the DNA TGTGCCAGCAGTTACTGGGTTTCCTCTGGGGCCAACGTCCTGACTTTC. Protein product: CASSYWVSSGANVLTF.

Written as DNA, the CDR3 is TGTGCCAGCAGCATAGGAATGGGCCTGAGTGGAAACACCATATATTTT. Encoded protein: CASSIGMGLSGNTIYF. This chain uses TRBV9 with TRBJ1-3; D gene ambiguous. V was shortened by 4 bases and J by 3 bases, with 17 bases between the two germline ends. CDR1 and CDR2 from the germline V gene are SGDLS and YYNGEE. The CDR3 is made up of 16 amino acids. Using reference TRBV9 and TRBJ1-3 for the parts outside the CDR3, the full variable domain is DSGVTQTPKHLITATGQRVTLRCSPRSGDLSVYWYQQSLDQGLQFLIQYYNGEERAKGNILERFSAQQFPDLHSELNLSSLELGDSALYFCASSIGMGLSGNTIYFGEGSWLTVV.

CDR3 sequence reads: CASSEQGVPGELFF. CDR3 sequence (DNA): TGCGCCAGCAGTGAGCAGGGGGTTCCCGGGGAGCTGTTTTTT. The chain combines TRBV10-1 with TRBJ2-2, with 7 bases fitting TRBD1. The CDR3 is 14 amino acids. The J segment lost 6 bases and the V segment lost 2 bases, leaving 3 bases of the junction unmatched. The germline V gene encodes CDR1 WNHNN and CDR2 SYGVQD (reference sequence).

The chain joins TRBV15 to TRBJ2-3; 9 bases are a match to TRBD2. Per germline, CDR1 LNHNV and CDR2 YYDKDF (reference sequence). The CDR3 contains 16 residues. J lost 2 bases, V lost 3 bases, and 6 bases had no gene match. The chain's CDR3 is CATSRPAGGHTDTQYF. In DNA form, the CDR3 reads TGTGCCACCAGCAGGCCCGCGGGGGGGCACACAGATACGCAGTATTTT. The variable domain in full, completed from reference TRBV15 and TRBJ2-3, reads DAMVIQNPRYQVTQFGKPVTLSCSQTLNHNVMYWYQQKSSQAPKLLFHYYDKDFNNEADTPDNFQSRRPNTSFCFLDIRSPGLGDTAMYLCATSRPAGGHTDTQYFGPGTRLTVL.

Comment on this clone: Other DNA sequences in the same sample also yield this CDR3. V gene TRBV5-1 combines with J gene TRBJ2-7; no definite D call. The CDR3 length is 12 residues. V gave up 4 bases and J gave up 4 bases, with 9 bases separating them. Per germline, CDR1 SGHRS and CDR2 YFSETQ. The CDR3: CASSPDTYEQYF. Here the CDR3 DNA reads TGCGCCAGCAGCCCAGACACTTACGAGCAGTACTTC.

This chain connects TRBV10-1 to TRBJ1-1; perhaps TRBD1 as D (5 bases). The ends were cut back, 0 bases at V and 1 base at J, with 12 bases in the middle. CDR3 length equals 16 residues. CDR1 and CDR2 from the germline V gene are WNHNN and SYGVQD (reference sequence). In DNA, the CDR3 is TGCGCCAGCAGTGAGTCTAAGGGGATTAAGAACACTGAAGCTTTCTTT. Amino acid sequence: CASSESKGIKNTEAFF.

The V gene is TRBV27, the J gene TRBJ2-7; D is unclear. The CDR3 is 11 amino acids. CDR1 is MNHEY, CDR2 SMNVEV, per germline (reference sequence). V was trimmed by 5 bases and J by 6 bases, leaving 8 bases between them. CDR3 residues: CASSRNSEQYF. The CDR3 nucleotides read TGTGCCAGCAGTCGGAACTCCGAGCAGTACTTC.

J is TRBJ2-1 and V is TRBV9; 11 nucleotides align to TRBD2. V gave up 0 bases and J gave up 1 base; unmatched junction bases: 9. The CDR3 sequence is 19 residues long. CDR1 SGDLS and CDR2 YYNGEE come from the germline V gene. The CDR3: CASSVVLLGTSGSYNEQFF. The CDR3 nucleotides read TGTGCCAGCAGCGTAGTACTTTTGGGGACTAGCGGTTCCTACAATGAGCAGTTCTTC. The whole variable domain, filled in from reference TRBV9 and TRBJ2-1, reads DSGVTQTPKHLITATGQRVTLRCSPRSGDLSVYWYQQSLDQGLQFLIQYYNGEERAKGNILERFSAQQFPDLHSELNLSSLELGDSALYFCASSVVLLGTSGSYNEQFFGPGTRLTVL.

This clone was seen a handful of times. The V call is TRBV27, the J call TRBJ1-5; no definite D call. The CDR3 loop spans 13 amino acids. The V end lost 5 bases, the J end lost 4 bases, and 9 bases lay between the germline ends. Germline V gene sequence: CDR1 MNHEY, CDR2 SMNVEV (reference sequence). Written as DNA, the CDR3 is TGTGCCAGCAGTGTCCCTCAAAATCAGCCCCAGCATTTT. This sequence encodes CASSVPQNQPQHF.

The chain is built from TRBV10-3 and TRBJ2-1; TRBD1 might be the D (5 bases). Germline lookup yields CDR1 ENHRY and CDR2 SYGVKD. V gave up 2 bases and J gave up 7 bases, with 12 bases separating them. The CDR3 has 14 residues. CDR3 protein: CAISETYQGNEQFF. The DNA of the CDR3 is TGTGCCATCAGTGAGACCTATCAGGGAAATGAGCAGTTCTTC.